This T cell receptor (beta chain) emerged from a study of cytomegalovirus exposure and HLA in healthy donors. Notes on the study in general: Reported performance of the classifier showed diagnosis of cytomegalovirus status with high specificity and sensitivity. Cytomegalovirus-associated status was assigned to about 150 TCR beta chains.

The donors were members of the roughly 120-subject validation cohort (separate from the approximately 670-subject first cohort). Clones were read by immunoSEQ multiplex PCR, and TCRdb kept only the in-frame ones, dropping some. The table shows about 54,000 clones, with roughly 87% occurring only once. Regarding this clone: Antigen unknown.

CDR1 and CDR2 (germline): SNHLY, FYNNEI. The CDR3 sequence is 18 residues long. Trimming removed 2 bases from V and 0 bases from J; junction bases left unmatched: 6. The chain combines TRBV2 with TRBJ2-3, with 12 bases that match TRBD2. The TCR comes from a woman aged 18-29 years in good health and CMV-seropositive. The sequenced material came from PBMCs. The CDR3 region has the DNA TGTGCCAGCAGTGAATGGGCTAGCGGGGGGGCTAGCACAGATACGCAGTATTTT. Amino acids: CASSEWASGGASTDTQYF.